The 9 T cell receptor beta chains below come from one sample, sequenced in a study of blood T cells in healthy people across ages. A J-beta primer mix and a sample-barcoded 5' primer were used in a second PCR of about 6 to 12 cycles. TCRdb called the 5' RACE reads again in MiXCR, with one record for every CDR3 protein. The sample shows hundreds of thousands of distinct CDR3 sequences, about 30% of them seen only once. Sequencing input: blood. The receptors originated from a woman aged 80 or older in good health.

This clonotype was picked up a small number of times. The chain combines TRBV6-1 with TRBJ1-1; D gene ambiguous. Germline CDR1 MNHNS, CDR2 SASEGT. Trimming left V 4 bases short and J 2 bases short, with 14 bases between. The CDR3 runs to 15 residues. The CDR3 DNA follows: TGTGCCAGCAGTGTGGATTTATTAGGTAACACTGAAGCTTTCTTT. Protein product: CASSVDLLGNTEAFF.

This clonotype was recorded a few times. The junction departs from the called germline gene at one end, perhaps through a read error. The chain is built from TRBV12-3 or TRBV12-4 and TRBJ2-3; D may be TRBD2 (5 bases). The CDR3 consists of 14 residues. CDR3 bases: TGTGCCAGCAGTCAACTAGTGAGCACAGATGCGCAGTATTTT. This encodes CASSQLVSTDAQYF.

In regard to this clonotype: Just one base apart from a much larger clone, this may be a read error. The chain links TRBV20-1 to TRBJ2-3, with D uncertain. Per the germline V gene, CDR1 is DFQATT and CDR2 is SNEGSKA (reference sequence). Trimming stripped 7 bases from V and 2 bases from J, with 28 bases between. CDR3 length: 18 residues. The CDR3 is CSVLHDVRTPSYTDTQYF. Written as DNA, the CDR3 is TGCAGTGTTCTTCATGACGTGCGAACCCCTTCCTACACAGATACGCAGTATTTT.

The chain carries TRBV2 and TRBJ2-4; possible D gene TRBD2, 6 bases. The DNA end is a closer match to TRBJ2-7, so the J assignment may be wrong. CDR3 length: 14 residues. Germline V lookup: CDR1 SNHLY, CDR2 FYNNEI. As DNA, the CDR3 is TGTGCCAGCAGTGATTTGGGAGGCTCTTACGAGCAGTACTTC. Translation gives CASSDLGGSYEQYF.

The chain links TRBV7-9 to TRBJ1-2; D might be TRBD1 (5 bases). CDR3 length: 15 amino acids. V lost 5 bases to trimming and J lost 2 bases, with 15 bases between them. CDR1 and CDR2 from the germline V gene are SEHNR and FQNEAQ (reference sequence). CDR3 amino acids: CASSPSAGSNYGYTF. DNA for the CDR3: TGTGCCAGCAGCCCTTCGGCAGGGTCCAACTATGGCTACACCTTC.

In the case of this clonotype: This could be a read error, since a much larger clone is one nucleotide away. The V and J genes are TRBV12-3 or TRBV12-4 and TRBJ1-4; TRBD1 aligns across 11 bases. The CDR3 is 19 amino acids. The CDR3 bases are TGTGCCGGCAGTTTAGGTAGAGGGACAGGGGGTGCAACTAATGAAAAACTGTTTTTT. The encoded protein is CAGSLGRGTGGATNEKLFF.

This clonotype was seen ten or more times. The chain joins TRBV3-1 to TRBJ1-5; no reliable D call. The CDR3 runs 14 residues. Trimming shortened V by 0 bases and J by 6 bases, and 9 bases separated the two germline ends. The germline V gene has CDR1 LGHDT and CDR2 YNNKEL (reference sequence). Here the CDR3 DNA reads TGTGCCAGCAGCCAAGATCCTCGGGGTCAGCCCCAGCATTTT. Protein sequence: CASSQDPRGQPQHF.

This clonotype was found a few times. V gene TRBV20-1 combines with J gene TRBJ2-7, with D hard to call. The germline V gene has CDR1 DFQATT and CDR2 SNEGSKA (reference sequence). CDR3 size: 14 residues. The germline V and J ends were trimmed by 5 bases and 0 bases, with 14 bases remaining between them. The CDR3 protein is CSAEDVGNSYEQYF. CDR3 in DNA: TGCAGTGCTGAGGACGTAGGGAACTCCTACGAGCAGTACTTC.

This clonotype has a count of ten or more. The rearrangement uses TRBV18 and TRBJ2-7, with 7 bases matching TRBD1. Germline CDR1 and CDR2: KGHSH and LQKENI. The junction had 12 bases not matched to a gene; V was cut back by 6 bases and J by 1 base. The CDR3 is 16 amino acids. The CDR3 nucleotides are TGTGCCAGCTCCCAAGCCGCAGGGGGATCGTCCTACGAGCAGTACTTC. Its protein is CASSQAAGGSSYEQYF.